In its sample, the clone carrying this T cell receptor beta chain was seen a few times. This entry comes from a study of blood T cells in healthy people across ages. Through a sample-barcoded 5' primer and a J-beta primer mix, a second PCR was run for roughly 7 to 11 cycles. TCRdb redid the calling of the 5' RACE reads with MiXCR, one entry per CDR3 protein. The sample has approximately 600,000 distinct CDR3 sequences; roughly 53% are singletons. Total RNA extraction produced at least 6 micrograms (per sample) for the study. J lost 3 bases, V lost 4 bases, and 6 bases had no gene match. The germline gives CDR1 SGDLS, CDR2 YYNGEE. This CDR3 contains 14 residues.

The sequence was collected from a man aged 60-69 years in good health. V gene TRBV9 combines with J gene TRBJ2-5; 7 bases are a match to TRBD1. The sample taken for sequencing was blood. The CDR3 protein is CASSPRQGEETQYF. In DNA, the CDR3 is TGTGCCAGCAGCCCGCGACAGGGAGAAGAGACCCAGTACTTC.